This note documents a single T cell receptor (beta chain) sequence. Source study methods: How many nucleated cells were present was estimated from reference gene primer amplification. Profiled with immunoSEQ multiplex PCR; TCRdb holds only in-frame clones, not every one. V, J and clone size are those of that table, while D and trimming were read from the DNA. The sample contains about 250,000 clones, 65% to 90% of which appear only once. This entry belongs to a study of blood T cell repertoires in COVID-19. Looked up from germline, CDR1 is KGHDR and CDR2 is SFDVKD. Trimming took 3 bases from V and 5 from J; bases not matched to a gene: 6. This CDR3 contains 17 residues. Recruitment covered about two dozen US areas and drew participants whose ages spanned 18 to 89 years. Participant reports of clinical history set cohort assignment.

Sequencing used PBMCs or T cells enriched from blood (not recorded which). This TCR was recovered from a woman aged 45-59 years with acute COVID-19. The chain carries TRBV24-1 and TRBJ2-3, with TRBD2 matching over 14 bases. The CDR3 loop is CATSDRTSGGQRDTQYF. The CDR3 coding sequence is TGTGCCACCAGTGATCGGACTAGCGGGGGGCAGAGAGATACGCAGTATTTT.